This T cell receptor (beta chain) was identified in a study of radiotherapy plus CTLA-4 blockade in lung cancer. On the study more broadly: Around 18% of patients responded objectively, and about 30% achieved disease control. Study results and caveats: The study found tumor-derived TCR clones expanded in blood after radiotherapy plus ipilimumab.

The study gave focal radiation plus ipilimumab CTLA-4 blockade to patients with chemo-refractory metastatic non-small-cell lung cancer. Between the trimmed V and J ends, which lost 7 bases and 7 bases, there was a span of 14 bases. The V gene's germline CDR1 is LNHDA and CDR2 SQIVND (reference sequence). The CDR3 covers 13 residues. Concerning this clone itself: Its antigen is not known.

The repertoire was sequenced with immunoSEQ multiplex PCR; TCRdb's copy has only in-frame clones and lacks some. This table has about 48,000 clones, approximately 86% appearing once. This receptor was obtained from a human donor with non-small cell lung cancer that progressed on radiotherapy plus ipilimumab. Some clones in this sample may be carry-over from other donors' samples. The sequenced sample was peripheral blood, obtained from a patient treated with radiotherapy plus ipilimumab. The rearrangement links TRBV19 to TRBJ2-1; D call uncertain. For the CDR3, the DNA is TGTGCCAGTAAAGTATCCGCAGGAAATGAGCAGTTCTTC. Protein product: CASKVSAGNEQFF.